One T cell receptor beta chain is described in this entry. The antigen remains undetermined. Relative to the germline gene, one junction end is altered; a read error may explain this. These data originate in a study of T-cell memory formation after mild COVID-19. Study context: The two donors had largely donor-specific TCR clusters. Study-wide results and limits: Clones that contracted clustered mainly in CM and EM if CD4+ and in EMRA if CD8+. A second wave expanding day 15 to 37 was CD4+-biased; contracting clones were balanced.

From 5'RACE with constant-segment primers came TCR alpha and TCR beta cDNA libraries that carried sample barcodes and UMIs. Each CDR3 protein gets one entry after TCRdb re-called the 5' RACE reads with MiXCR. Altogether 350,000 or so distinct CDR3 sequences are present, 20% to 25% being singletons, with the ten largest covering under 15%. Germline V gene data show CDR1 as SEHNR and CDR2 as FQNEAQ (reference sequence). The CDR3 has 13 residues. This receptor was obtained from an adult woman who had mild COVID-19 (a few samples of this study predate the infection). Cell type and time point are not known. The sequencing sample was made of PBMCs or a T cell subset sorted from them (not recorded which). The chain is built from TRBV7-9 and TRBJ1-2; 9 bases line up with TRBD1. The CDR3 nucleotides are TGTGCCAGCAGCTTAGCAGGACAGGGGCGCGCCTTCTTC. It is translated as CASSLAGQGRAFF.